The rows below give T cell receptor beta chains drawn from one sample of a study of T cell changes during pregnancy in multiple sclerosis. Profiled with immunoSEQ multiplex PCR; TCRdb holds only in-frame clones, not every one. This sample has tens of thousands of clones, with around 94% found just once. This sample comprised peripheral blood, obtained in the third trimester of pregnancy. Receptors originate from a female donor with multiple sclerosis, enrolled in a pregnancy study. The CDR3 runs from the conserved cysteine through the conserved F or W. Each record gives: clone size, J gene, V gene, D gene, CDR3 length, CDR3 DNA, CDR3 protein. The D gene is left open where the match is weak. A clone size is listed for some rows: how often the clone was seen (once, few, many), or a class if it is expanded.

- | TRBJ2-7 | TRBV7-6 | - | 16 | TGTGCCAGCAGCTTAGGTACGGGATACTCCTCCTACGAGCAGTACTTC | CASSLGTGYSSYEQYF
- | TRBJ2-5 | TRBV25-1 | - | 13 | TGTGCCAGCAATAAAAGTCAGGAAAAGACCCAGTACTTC | CASNKSQEKTQYF
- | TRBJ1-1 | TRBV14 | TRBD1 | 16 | TGTGCCAGCAGCCAAGCCGGACAGGGTATGAACACTGAAGCTTTCTTT | CASSQAGQGMNTEAFF
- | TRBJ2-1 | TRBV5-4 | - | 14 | TGTGCCAGCAGCTCCAGGGTTATTTCCGATGAGCAGTTCTTC | CASSSRVISDEQFF
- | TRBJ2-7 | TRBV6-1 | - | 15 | TGTGCCAGCAGCTCATGGGGGCAGGGTACCTACGAGCAGTACTTC | CASSSWGQGTYEQYF
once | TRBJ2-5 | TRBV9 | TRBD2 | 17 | TGTGCCAGCAGCGTACAGCCGGGACTAGCGGATCAAGAGACCCAGTACTTC | CASSVQPGLADQETQYF
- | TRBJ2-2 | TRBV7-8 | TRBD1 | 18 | TGTGCCAGCAGCCCTTATCCATTAGTGGACAGGCCCACCGGGGAGCTGTTTTTT | CASSPYPLVDRPTGELFF
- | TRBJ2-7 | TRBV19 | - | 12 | TGTGCCAGTAGTCACGGAGCTTACGAGCAGTACTTC | CASSHGAYEQYF
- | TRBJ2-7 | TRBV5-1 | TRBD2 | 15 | TGCGCCAGCAGCTCCGCCGGGACTAGCACCTACGAGCAGTACTTC | CASSSAGTSTYEQYF
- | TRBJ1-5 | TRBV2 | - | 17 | TGTGCCAGCAATGGGGACACCCAACAAGGGCTTAATCAGCCCCAGCATTTT | CASNGDTQQGLNQPQHF
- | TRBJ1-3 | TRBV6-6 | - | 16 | TGTGCCAGCAGTTCCCCGTCAGCGAGCTCTGGAAACACCATATATTTT | CASSSPSASSGNTIYF
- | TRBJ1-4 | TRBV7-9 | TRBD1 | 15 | TGTGCCAGCAGCTCTTCAGGGGGCCTGAATGAAAAACTGTTTTTT | CASSSSGGLNEKLFF
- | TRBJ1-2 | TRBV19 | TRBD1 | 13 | TGTGCCAGCCAGGACAGGGAGATCTATGGCTACACCTTC | CASQDREIYGYTF
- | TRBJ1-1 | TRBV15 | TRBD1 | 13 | TGTGCCACCAGCAGGGGACAGGGGGCTGAAGCTTTCTTT | CATSRGQGAEAFF
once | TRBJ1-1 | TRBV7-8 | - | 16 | TGTGCCAGCAATGAGGGGGGGACGGAAAGGAACACTGAAGCTTTCTTT | CASNEGGTERNTEAFF
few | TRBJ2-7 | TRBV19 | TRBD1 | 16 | TGTGCCAGTAGTTCAGGGACAGCCAAGCTCTCCTACGAGCAGTACTTC | CASSSGTAKLSYEQYF
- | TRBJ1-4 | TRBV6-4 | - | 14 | TGTGCCAGCAGGTCAGTTGCAACTAATGAAAAACTGTTTTTT | CASRSVATNEKLFF
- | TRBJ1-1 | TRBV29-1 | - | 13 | TGCAGCGGGGCCAAAGCGAGGGTACCTGAAGCTTTCTTT | CSGAKARVPEAFF
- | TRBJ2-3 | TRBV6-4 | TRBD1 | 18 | TGTGCCAGCAGTGACCCAACGCCGAGACAGGGGTACGCAGATACGCAGTATTTT | CASSDPTPRQGYADTQYF
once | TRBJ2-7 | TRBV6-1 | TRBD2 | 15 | TGTGCCAGCAGTGTAGGGACTAGCGGGAGTCACGAGCAGTACTTC | CASSVGTSGSHEQYF
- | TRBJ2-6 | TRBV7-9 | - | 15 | TGTGCCAGCAGCCCCCACGATCAGGGGGCCAACGTCCTGACTTTC | CASSPHDQGANVLTF
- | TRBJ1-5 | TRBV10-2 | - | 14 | TGCGCCAGCAGTGAGTCCGGGGGAGGACAGCCCCAGCATTTT | CASSESGGGQPQHF
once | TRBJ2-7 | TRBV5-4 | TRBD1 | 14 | TGTGCCAGCAGCTTAGGGGACAGGGATTACGAGCAGTACTTC | CASSLGDRDYEQYF
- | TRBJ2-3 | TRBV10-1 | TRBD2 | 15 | TGCGCCAGCACACCCCTAGCGGGTAACACAGATACGCAGTATTTT | CASTPLAGNTDTQYF
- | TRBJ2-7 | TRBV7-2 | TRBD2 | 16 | TGTGCCAGCAGCCCCTCCCATAGCGGGGGCCCCTACGAGCAGTACTTC | CASSPSHSGGPYEQYF
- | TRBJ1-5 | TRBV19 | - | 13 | TGTGCCCAAAGTGGAGCCTGGGATCAGCCCCAGCATTTT | CAQSGAWDQPQHF
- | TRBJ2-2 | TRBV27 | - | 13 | TGTGCCAGCAGTTTATCGAGGCACGGGGAGCTGTTTTTT | CASSLSRHGELFF
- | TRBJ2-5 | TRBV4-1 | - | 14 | TGCGCCAGCAGCCTTGGACCTAGCGTAAAGACCCAGTACTTC | CASSLGPSVKTQYF
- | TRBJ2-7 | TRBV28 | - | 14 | TGTGCCAGCAATCCCGTTGTCTCGAGCTACGAGCAGTACTTC | CASNPVVSSYEQYF
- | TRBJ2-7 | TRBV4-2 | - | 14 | TGTGCCAGCAGCCAAGGGTTCGGAGGCAACGAGCAGTACTTC | CASSQGFGGNEQYF
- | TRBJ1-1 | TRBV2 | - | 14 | TGTGCCAGCAGTGAAGGGGGGCGGTTCGCTGAAGCTTTCTTT | CASSEGGRFAEAFF
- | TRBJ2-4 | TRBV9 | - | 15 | TGTGCCAGCAGCGTAGGACAGAGGTCCCTAAACATTCAGTACTTC | CASSVGQRSLNIQYF
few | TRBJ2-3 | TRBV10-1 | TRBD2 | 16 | TGCGCCAGCAGTTCGATACTAGCGGGAGGGGGAGATACGCAGTATTTT | CASSSILAGGGDTQYF
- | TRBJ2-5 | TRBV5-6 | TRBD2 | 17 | TGTGCCAGCAGCTGGGGACTAGCGGGAGGTGGGCGAGAGACCCAGTACTTC | CASSWGLAGGGRETQYF
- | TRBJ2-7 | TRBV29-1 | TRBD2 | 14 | TGCAGCGTCCCGATGGGGGAGGGCCCGTACGAGCAGTACTTC | CSVPMGEGPYEQYF
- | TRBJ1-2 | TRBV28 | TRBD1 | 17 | TGTGCCAGCAGTTTAACGCGGGGGGGACAGGGGCAACATGGCTACACCTTC | CASSLTRGGQGQHGYTF
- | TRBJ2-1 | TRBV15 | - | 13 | TGTGCCACCAGCAGACACTCGCTCCATGAGCAGTTCTTC | CATSRHSLHEQFF
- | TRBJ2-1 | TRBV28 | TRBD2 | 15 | TGTGCCAGCAGTTTAATTTTAGCGGGAGTTTATGAGCAGTTCTTC | CASSLILAGVYEQFF
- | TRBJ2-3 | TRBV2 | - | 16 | TGTGCCAGCAGCCGGCGGAGCTCTACTAGCACAGATACGCAGTATTTT | CASSRRSSTSTDTQYF
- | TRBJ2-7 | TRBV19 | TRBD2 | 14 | TGTGCCAGTAGTATTGGGGGGACTAGTCGGGAGCAGTACTTC | CASSIGGTSREQYF
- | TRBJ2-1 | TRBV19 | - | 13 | TGTGCCAGTAGTAAGAGACTAGTGAATGAGCAGTTCTTC | CASSKRLVNEQFF
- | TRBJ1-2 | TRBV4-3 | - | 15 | TGCGCCAGCAGCCAAGATCACGCGGGATCCATCGGCTACACCTTC | CASSQDHAGSIGYTF
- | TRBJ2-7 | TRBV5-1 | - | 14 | TGCGCCAGCAGCTTGGGGACACTTACCTACGAGCAGTACTTC | CASSLGTLTYEQYF
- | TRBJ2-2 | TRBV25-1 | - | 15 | TGTGCCAGCAGTGGGATTTTTAGCGGCTCCGGGGAGCTGTTTTTT | CASSGIFSGSGELFF
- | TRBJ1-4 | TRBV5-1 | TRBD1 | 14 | TGCGCCAGCAGCACCGGGACAGGGGGGGAAAAACTGTTTTTT | CASSTGTGGEKLFF
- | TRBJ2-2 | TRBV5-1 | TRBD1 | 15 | TGCGCCAGCAGCCCGCGACAGGGGAACACCGGGGAGCTGTTTTTT | CASSPRQGNTGELFF
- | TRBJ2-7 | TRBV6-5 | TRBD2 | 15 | TGTGCCAGCACTAGCGGGGGAGCGGGCTCCTACGAGCAGTACTTC | CASTSGGAGSYEQYF
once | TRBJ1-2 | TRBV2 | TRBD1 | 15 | TGTGCCAGCAGTGTTTCCGGGACAGGGAACTATGGCTACACCTTC | CASSVSGTGNYGYTF
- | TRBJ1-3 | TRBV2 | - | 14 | TGTGCCAGCAGTGAAGCGCGGGGTTTGGACACCATATATTTT | CASSEARGLDTIYF
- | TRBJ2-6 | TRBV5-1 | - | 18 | TGCGCCAGCAGCTCTAGAGTGGTTGTCCGCTCTGGGGCCAACGTCCTGACTTTC | CASSSRVVVRSGANVLTF
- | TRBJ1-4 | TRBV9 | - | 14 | TGTGCCAGCAGCTCCGGACACCATAATGAAAAACTGTTTTTT | CASSSGHHNEKLFF
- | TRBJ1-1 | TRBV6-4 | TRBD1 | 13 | TGTGCCAGCAGGTTGACAGGGAAGGGTGAAGCTTTCTTT | CASRLTGKGEAFF
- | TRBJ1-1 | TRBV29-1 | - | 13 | TGCAGCGCCCAAAGAGGAGGAAACACTGAAGCTTTCTTT | CSAQRGGNTEAFF
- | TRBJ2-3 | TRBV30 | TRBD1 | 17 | TGTGCCTGGAGTCGAGGGTTGACAGGGAGAGGGTCAGATACGCAGTATTTT | CAWSRGLTGRGSDTQYF
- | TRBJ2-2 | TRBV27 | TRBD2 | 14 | TGTGCCAGCAATTCAGCGGGAGCCACCGGGGAGCTGTTTTTT | CASNSAGATGELFF